This T cell receptor beta chain was sequenced during a study of blood T cell repertoires in COVID-19. In the study overall: Researchers got acute and convalescent COVID-19 samples from the United States, Italy and Spain. PBMCs, B-cell-depleted T cells, or T cells were the source of the cDNA or gDNA that made up the material.

The CDR3 totals 16 residues. CDR1 is LGHNA, CDR2 YSLEER, per germline. The J segment lost 5 bases and the V segment lost 3 bases, leaving 9 bases of the junction unmatched. Original processing methods: Amplification from reference gene primers served as the basis for estimated nucleated cell counts. This table comes from immunoSEQ multiplex PCR, and its TCRdb copy is limited to in-frame clones, with some not included. V and J calls and clone size follow that table, whereas D and trimming were derived from the DNA. The data contain 110,000 or so clones, around three quarters of them singletons. The chain employs TRBV4-3 and TRBJ2-3; 9 bases match TRBD1. The sequenced sample consisted of peripheral blood. This clonotype originated in a man between 65 and 85 years old with acute or convalescent COVID-19. CDR3 coding DNA: TGCGCCAGCAGCCAGGTGCCGGGACAGGGAGGAGATACGCAGTATTTT. It is translated as CASSQVPGQGGDTQYF.